This TCR beta chain was documented in a study of T-cell reconstitution after alpha-beta-depleted transplantation in children. After removal of 3 bases from V and 3 bases from J, the junction contained 11 bases not matched to a gene. Germline CDR1 is DFQATT and CDR2 is SNEGSKA (reference sequence). The CDR3 consists of 15 residues. Whole-study results and caveats: Alpha-beta T cells present about two months after transplant were reported to originate from several hundred expanded graft clones. From newly produced T cells came most of the T-cell counts and diversity one year after transplant. High day-60 TCRbeta diversity in some patients came from surviving recipient T cells and thymic progenitors.

Library preparation (for TCRbeta) was performed with unique molecular identifiers. From the PCR reads, TCRdb called clonotypes with MiXCR, one entry per CDR3 protein. The sample has 450,000 to 600,000 distinct CDR3 sequences; 8% to 11% are singletons. On this clonotype: The antigen remains undetermined.

The rearrangement joins TRBV20-1 to TRBJ2-7, with 7 bases matching TRBD2. The starting material was PBMCs, obtained before TCRalphabeta/CD19-depleted stem cell transplant. This TCR came from a child aged 2 to 9 with inherited bone marrow failure, due to receive a stem cell transplant. This CDR3 reads CSARGREPHYYEQYF. The CDR3 nucleotides are TGCAGTGCTAGGGGGAGGGAGCCACACTACTACGAGCAGTACTTC.